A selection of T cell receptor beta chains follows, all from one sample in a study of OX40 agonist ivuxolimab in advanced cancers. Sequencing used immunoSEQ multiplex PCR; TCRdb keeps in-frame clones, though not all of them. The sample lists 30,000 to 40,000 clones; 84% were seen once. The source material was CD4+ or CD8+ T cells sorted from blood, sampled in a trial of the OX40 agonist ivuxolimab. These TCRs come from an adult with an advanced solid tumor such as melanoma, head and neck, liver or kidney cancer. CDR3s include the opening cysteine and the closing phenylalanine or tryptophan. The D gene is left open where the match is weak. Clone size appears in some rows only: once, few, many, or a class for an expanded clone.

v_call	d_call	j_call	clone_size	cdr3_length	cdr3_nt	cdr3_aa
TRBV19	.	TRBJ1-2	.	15	TGTGCCAGTAGTCCTGGGACGGAAGCTAACTATGGCTACACCTTC	CASSPGTEANYGYTF
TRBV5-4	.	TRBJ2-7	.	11	TGTGCCAGCAGCTCCTCCTACGAGCAGTACTTC	CASSSSYEQYF
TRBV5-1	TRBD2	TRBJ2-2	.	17	TGCGCCAGCAGCTACGGGACTAGCGGAGCAAACACCGGGGAGCTGTTTTTT	CASSYGTSGANTGELFF
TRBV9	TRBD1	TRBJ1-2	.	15	TGTGCCAGCAACATAGGGGGCCATGCTAACTATGGCTACACCTTC	CASNIGGHANYGYTF
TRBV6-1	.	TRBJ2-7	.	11	TGTGCCAGCAGTTTCAACTACGAGCAGTACTTC	CASSFNYEQYF
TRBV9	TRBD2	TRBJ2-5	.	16	TGTGCCAGCAGCGGGAGGACTAGCGGGACAGGGGAGACCCAGTACTTC	CASSGRTSGTGETQYF
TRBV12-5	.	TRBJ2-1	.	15	TGTGCTAGTGCCGAAGACAGCAGGACAGACAATGAGCAGTTCTTC	CASAEDSRTDNEQFF
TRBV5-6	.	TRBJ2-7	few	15	TGTGCCAGCACCCGACTGGGGCCTGCCGACTACGAGCAGTACTTC	CASTRLGPADYEQYF
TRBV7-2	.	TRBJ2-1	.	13	TGTGCCAGCAGCTTAGGACGGAACAATGAGCAGTTCTTC	CASSLGRNNEQFF
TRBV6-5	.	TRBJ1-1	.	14	TGTGCCAGCGGGTACCACGTGGGCGGGACTGAAGCTTTCTTT	CASGYHVGGTEAFF
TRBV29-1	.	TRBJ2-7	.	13	TGCAGCGTTATTTTGTCTATTACCTACGAGCAGTACTTC	CSVILSITYEQYF
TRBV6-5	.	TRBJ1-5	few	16	TGTGCCAGCAGTTTTAGCACCGACGGATCCAATCAGCCCCAGCATTTT	CASSFSTDGSNQPQHF
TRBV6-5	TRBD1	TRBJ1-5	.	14	TGTGCCAGCAGTTCGACAGGGGTCAATCAGCCCCAGCATTTT	CASSSTGVNQPQHF
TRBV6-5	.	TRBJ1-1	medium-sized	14	TGTGCCAGCAGGGTAGGGTATTATTGGACTGAAGCTTTCTTT	CASRVGYYWTEAFF
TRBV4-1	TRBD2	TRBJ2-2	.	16	TGCGCCAGCTGTCTAGCGGGGGGGACGGGCACCGGGGAGCTGTTTTTT	CASCLAGGTGTGELFF
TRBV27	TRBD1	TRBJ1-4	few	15	TGTGCCAGCAGCCTCAGGACAGGGCAAAGAGAAAAACTGTTTTTT	CASSLRTGQREKLFF
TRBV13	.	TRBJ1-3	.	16	TGTGCCAGCAGCCCTGTAGGACTGAACTCTGGAAACACCATATATTTT	CASSPVGLNSGNTIYF
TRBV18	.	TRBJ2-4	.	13	TGTGCCAGCTCACTTCAGCAGGCAGGCATTCAGTACTTC	CASSLQQAGIQYF